This entry lists 29 T cell receptor beta chains sequenced from one sample in a study of human T cells and chemical hapten exposure. Documented time point: pre-sensitization, week 0. Documented treatment: therapeutic diphenylcyclopropenone sensitization with weekly scalp DPC. TCRdb reprocessed the RACE reads via MiXCR and lists one record per CDR3 protein. Here the sample spans about 120,000 distinct CDR3 sequences, approximately 15% being singletons. The material was whole blood, obtained in connection with sensitization to the hapten diphenylcyclopropenone (DPC). The receptors derive from a woman aged 18-35 years with alopecia areata. Some clones in this sample may be carry-over from other donors' samples.

This clonotype showed up just a few times. The J gene is TRBJ1-2, the V gene TRBV20-1; possible D gene TRBD1, 5 bases. Trimming took 2 bases from V and 3 from J, leaving 13 bases between them. Germline V gene lookup returns CDR1 DFQATT and CDR2 SNEGSKA (reference sequence). This CDR3 has 14 amino acids. The CDR3 is CSARPTDSYYGYTF. DNA for the CDR3: TGCAGTGCTAGACCTACTGACAGCTACTATGGCTACACCTTC.

The sample holds a few counts of this clonotype. The chain employs TRBV7-6 and TRBJ1-6; the D gene is possibly TRBD1 (5 bases). Trimming shortened V by 5 bases and J by 6 bases, and 14 bases separated the two germline ends. CDR1 SGHVS and CDR2 FNYEAQ come from the germline V gene. This CDR3 contains 15 residues. CDR3 loop: CASSPQRGRNSPLHF. The CDR3 bases are TGTGCCAGCAGCCCGCAAAGGGGCCGTAATTCACCCCTCCACTTT. The full variable domain, completed using reference TRBV7-6 and TRBJ1-6, is GAGVSQSPRYKVTKRGQDVALRCDPISGHVSLYWYRQALGQGPEFLTYFNYEAQQDKSGLPNDRFSAERPEGSISTLTIQRTEQRDSAMYRCASSPQRGRNSPLHFGNGTRLTVT.

The chain recombines TRBV6-1 with TRBJ2-2, with 7 bases aligning to TRBD2. Germline CDR1 reads MNHNS; CDR2 reads SASEGT. The V and J ends lost 0 bases and 4 bases, in that order; junction bases with no gene match: 2. The CDR3 runs 15 residues. CDR3 DNA sequence: TGTGCCAGCAGTGAAGCGCGGGGGTTCACCGGGGAGCTGTTTTTT. Translating gives CASSEARGFTGELFF.

V is TRBV7-2 and J is TRBJ1-6; D gene ambiguous. V was clipped by 3 bases and J by 4 bases, with 7 bases between them. Germline-derived CDR1 and CDR2 are SGHTA and FQGNSA. The CDR3 is 14 amino acids. The CDR3 reads CASSFRGYNSPLHF. The CDR3 bases are TGTGCCAGCAGCTTTAGAGGGTATAATTCACCCCTCCACTTT.

The chain links TRBV5-1 to TRBJ2-3, with TRBD2 matching over 13 bases. The trim removed 4 bases at V and 0 bases at J, leaving 8 bases unmatched. Germline V gene lookup returns CDR1 SGHRS and CDR2 YFSETQ. The CDR3 has 18 residues. The CDR3 loop reads CASSPGLAGASSTDTQYF. The CDR3 DNA sequence: TGCGCCAGCAGCCCCGGACTAGCGGGGGCCTCTAGCACAGATACGCAGTATTTT.

This clonotype was observed at least ten times. J is TRBJ1-2 and V is TRBV4-3, with 7 nucleotides matching TRBD1. The J segment lost 5 bases and the V segment lost 4 bases, leaving 10 bases of the junction unmatched. The CDR3 covers 15 residues. Germline lookup yields CDR1 LGHNA and CDR2 YSLEER. CDR3 loop: CASSRLTGSRYGYTF. The DNA of the CDR3 is TGCGCCAGCAGCCGTCTGACAGGGAGTCGGTATGGCTACACCTTC.

The chain couples TRBV4-3 to TRBJ1-1, with a possible D match to TRBD1 (5 bases). Trimming shortened V by 0 bases and J by 11 bases, and 16 bases separated the two germline ends. The CDR3 totals 14 residues. CDR1 is LGHNA, CDR2 YSLEER, per germline. The CDR3 nucleotides read TGCGCCAGCAGCCAAGATGGGACCACGGTGAGGGCTTTCTTT. Translating it yields CASSQDGTTVRAFF.

This clonotype has more than one count but fewer than ten. This chain joins TRBV20-1 and TRBJ2-3, with 7 bases identical to TRBD2. Germline CDR1 reads DFQATT; CDR2 reads SNEGSKA (reference sequence). The junction had 13 bases not matched to a gene; V was cut back by 6 bases and J by 4 bases. CDR3 length: 15 residues. CDR3 sequence (DNA): TGCAGTGCACGTATTCGGACTAGAACGGCAGATACGCAGTATTTT. Translated: CSARIRTRTADTQYF.

This clonotype was seen a few times. A single base separates this from a much larger clone, so it may be a read error. This chain joins TRBV7-8 and TRBJ1-4; 10 nucleotides align to TRBD1. Trimming took 5 bases from V and 2 from J; bases not matched to a gene: 11. The CDR3 is made up of 18 amino acids. Germline CDR1 is SGHVS and CDR2 is FQNEAQ. CDR3 sequence reads: CASSPGTGDLATNEKLFF. CDR3 DNA sequence: TGTGCCAGCAGCCCCGGGACAGGGGACCTGGCGACTAATGAAAAACTGTTTTTT.

J is TRBJ2-3 and V is TRBV7-6; D is uncertain. V lost 3 bases and J 0 bases, leaving 16 bases between the germline ends. CDR1 and CDR2 (germline): SGHVS, FNYEAQ. The CDR3 loop spans 17 amino acids. The CDR3 bases are TGTGCCAGCAGCTTCGTCTCGAATCCCTATAGCACAGATACGCAGTATTTT. Translation: CASSFVSNPYSTDTQYF.

V and J are TRBV6-5 and TRBJ2-5; unclear D gene. This CDR3 has 12 amino acids. Trimming left V 4 bases short and J 4 bases short, with 7 bases between. Germline lookup yields CDR1 MNHEY and CDR2 SVGAGI. This CDR3 is CASSSHLETQYF. CDR3 bases: TGTGCCAGCAGTTCCCATTTAGAGACCCAGTACTTC.

This clonotype was seen more than once but under ten times. This rearrangement joins TRBV7-8 to TRBJ2-5; D tentatively reads TRBD1 or TRBD2 (5 bases each). This CDR3 has 13 amino acids. Germline CDR1 is SGHVS and CDR2 is FQNEAQ. Trimming removed 1 base from V and 11 bases from J, with 14 bases in between. The CDR3 DNA is TGTGCCAGCAGCTTAGACACGGGACCTTCACAGTACTTC. Protein product: CASSLDTGPSQYF. Full variable domain (rest looked up from reference TRBV7-8 and TRBJ2-5): GAGVSQSPRYKVAKRGQDVALRCDPISGHVSLFWYQQALGQGPEFLTYFQNEAQLDKSGLPSDRFFAERPEGSVSTLKIQRTQQEDSAVYLCASSLDTGPSQYFGPGTRLLVL.

This clonotype was detected many times. The V and J genes are TRBV5-6 and TRBJ2-7; 7 nucleotides align to TRBD1. Germline trimming cut 5 bases from V and 4 bases from J; bases unmatched to any gene: 9. This CDR3 has 14 residues. Germline assignment: CDR1 SGHDT and CDR2 YYEEEE. The CDR3 is CASRYMDRRYEQYF. In DNA form, the CDR3 reads TGTGCCAGCAGGTACATGGACAGGAGGTACGAGCAGTACTTC.

The V call is TRBV6-5, the J call TRBJ1-3; the D is unclear. CDR1 is MNHEY, CDR2 SVGAGI, per germline. V shed 6 bases and J shed 7 bases, with 13 bases lying between them. This CDR3 contains 13 residues. The CDR3 sequence is CASSGRQANTIYF. In DNA form, the CDR3 reads TGTGCCAGCAGCGGACGGCAGGCCAACACCATATATTTT.

J is TRBJ2-4 and V is TRBV18; D is ambiguous. Trimming pared 2 bases from V and 1 base from J, leaving 0 bases between. In germline, CDR1 is KGHSH, CDR2 LQKENI. This CDR3 contains 12 residues. The CDR3 sequence is CASSPAKNIQYF. The DNA of the CDR3 is TGTGCCAGCTCACCAGCCAAAAACATTCAGTACTTC. Based on the CDR3 plus reference TRBV18 and TRBJ2-4, the full variable domain is NAGVMQNPRHLVRRRGQEARLRCSPMKGHSHVYWYRQLPEEGLKFMVYLQKENIIDESGMPKERFSAEFPKEGPSILRIQQVVRGDSAAYFCASSPAKNIQYFGAGTRLSVL.

The chain has TRBV24-1 and TRBJ2-1; 10 nucleotides line up with TRBD2. The germline CDR1 and CDR2 sequences are KGHDR and SFDVKD. Trimming removed 10 bases from V and 7 bases from J; junction bases left unmatched: 9. The CDR3 runs 14 residues. The CDR3 sequence: CATEAGGQLNEQFF. CDR3 DNA sequence: TGTGCCACAGAAGCGGGGGGGCAATTAAATGAGCAGTTCTTC.

This clonotype was picked up many times. The chain has TRBV20-1 and TRBJ1-4; no clear D gene. The CDR3 sequence is 13 residues long. Germline V gene lookup returns CDR1 DFQATT and CDR2 SNEGSKA (reference sequence). V shed 6 bases and J shed 0 bases, with 8 bases lying between them. CDR3 nucleotide sequence: TGCAGTGCAGTCAGGCCAACTAATGAAAAACTGTTTTTT. This encodes CSAVRPTNEKLFF.

The chain links TRBV28 to TRBJ1-2; D ambiguous. V was trimmed by 5 bases and J by 10 bases, leaving 23 bases between them. The CDR3 is 15 residues long. Germline V gives CDR1 MDHEN, CDR2 SYDVKM. The CDR3: CASSPPSFASSAYTF. CDR3 DNA sequence: TGTGCCAGCAGTCCACCGTCTTTTGCGTCGTCGGCCTACACCTTC.

This clonotype was counted at least ten times. The chain couples TRBV11-2 to TRBJ1-6; the match to TRBD1 covers 9 bases. Germline CDR1 SGHAT, CDR2 FQNNGV. J gave up 10 bases and V 1 base, and 5 bases lay outside the gene matches. The CDR3 contains 15 residues. The chain's CDR3 is CASSLAGQGWSPLHF. In nucleotides, the CDR3 is TGTGCCAGCAGCTTAGCTGGACAGGGGTGGTCACCCCTCCACTTT. Together with reference TRBV11-2 and TRBJ1-6, the CDR3 gives the full variable domain: EAGVAQSPRYKIIEKRQSVAFWCNPISGHATLYWYQQILGQGPKLLIQFQNNGVVDDSQLPKDRFSAERLKGVDSTLKIQPAKLEDSAVYLCASSLAGQGWSPLHFGNGTRLTVT.

This clonotype was picked up a small number of times. V and J are TRBV5-5 and TRBJ1-3; D remains unclear. V was clipped by 7 bases and J by 3 bases, with 11 bases between them. Germline V lookup: CDR1 SGHKS, CDR2 YYEKEE (reference sequence). This CDR3 has 13 amino acids. The CDR3 sequence is CASFRTDGNTIYF. CDR3 bases: TGTGCCAGCTTCCGGACCGATGGAAACACCATATATTTT. Filled out from reference TRBV5-5 and TRBJ1-3, the complete variable domain reads DAGVTQSPTHLIKTRGQQVTLRCSPISGHKSVSWYQQVLGQGPQFIFQYYEKEERGRGNFPDRFSARQFPNYSSELNVNALLLGDSALYLCASFRTDGNTIYFGEGSWLTVV.

In its sample, this clonotype was seen many times. The chain combines TRBV28 with TRBJ2-2; TRBD2 might be the D (5 bases). The V gene's germline CDR1 is MDHEN and CDR2 SYDVKM. V shed 8 bases and J shed 2 bases, with 18 bases lying between them. The CDR3 covers 16 residues. CDR3 loop: CASRELRGYNTGELFF. As DNA, the CDR3 is TGTGCCAGCCGAGAACTTCGGGGATATAACACCGGGGAGCTGTTTTTT.

The table lists this clonotype with many counts. This chain connects TRBV20-1 to TRBJ2-1, with TRBD2 matching over 7 bases. CDR3 length: 15 residues. The V gene's germline CDR1 is DFQATT and CDR2 SNEGSKA (reference sequence). V trimming: 1 base; J trimming: 4 bases; junction bases outside the gene matches: 7. The CDR3 DNA sequence: TGCAGTGCTAGAGCGCCGGGACTAATGTACAATGAGCAGTTCTTC. Translation: CSARAPGLMYNEQFF.

This sequence joins TRBV5-5 and TRBJ1-4, with 8 bases that match TRBD1. Germline loops: CDR1 SGHKS, CDR2 YYEKEE (reference sequence). CDR3 size: 16 residues. The ends lost 4 bases at V and 8 bases at J; junction bases unmatched: 13. Here the CDR3 reads CASSPWLTGDYEKLFF. The DNA for the CDR3 is TGTGCCAGCAGCCCCTGGTTGACAGGGGATTACGAAAAACTGTTTTTT.

The sample holds many counts of this clonotype. The chain has TRBV20-1 and TRBJ2-3; 10 bases are shared with TRBD2. The CDR3 covers 13 residues. V lost 6 bases, J lost 5 bases, and 5 bases stayed unmatched. CDR1 DFQATT and CDR2 SNEGSKA come from the germline V gene (reference sequence). CDR3: CSAPVAGGDTQYF. The CDR3 DNA is TGCAGTGCCCCGGTAGCGGGAGGAGATACGCAGTATTTT.

This clonotype has more than one count but fewer than ten. The rearrangement links TRBV12-3 or TRBV12-4 to TRBJ2-7, with 8 bases that match TRBD2. This CDR3 region has 15 residues. V was clipped by 5 bases and J by 4 bases; unmatched bases: 10. CDR3 amino acids: CASSPRGGADYEQYF. Written as DNA, the CDR3 is TGTGCCAGCAGTCCCCGGGGGGGGGCGGATTACGAGCAGTACTTC.

In its sample, this clonotype was seen a few times. The chain joins TRBV5-5 to TRBJ1-4; 7 bases map to TRBD1. Germline V gene sequence: CDR1 SGHKS, CDR2 YYEKEE (reference sequence). The CDR3 has 15 amino acids. V lost 2 bases to trimming and J lost 8 bases; unmatched junction nucleotides: 9. The CDR3 protein is CASSLTGDRNEKLFF. As DNA, the CDR3 is TGTGCCAGCAGCTTAACAGGGGACCGGAACGAAAAACTGTTTTTT.

The table lists this clonotype with many counts. The chain uses TRBV7-8 and TRBJ2-2; D is possibly TRBD2 (7 bases). The CDR3 covers 16 residues. V lost 0 bases and J lost 5, with 13 bases in between. From germline, CDR1 is SGHVS and CDR2 FQNEAQ. CDR3 loop: CASSLAAGARTGELFF. The CDR3 coding sequence is TGTGCCAGCAGCTTAGCCGCGGGGGCGCGGACCGGGGAGCTGTTTTTT.

In its sample, this clonotype was seen many times. V and J are TRBV12-3 or TRBV12-4 and TRBJ1-1; D not certain. The CDR3 totals 16 residues. V was trimmed by 4 bases and J by 1 base, leaving 16 bases between them. CDR3 in amino acids: CASSWAGYGRNTEAFF. CDR3 coding DNA: TGTGCCAGCAGTTGGGCCGGATACGGGAGGAACACTGAAGCTTTCTTT.

The sample holds many counts of this clonotype. The chain recombines TRBV7-8 with TRBJ2-3; unclear D gene. V was pared by 4 bases and J by 4 bases, with 9 bases between. CDR3 length equals 13 residues. Germline loops: CDR1 SGHVS, CDR2 FQNEAQ. The CDR3 nucleotides read TGTGCCAGCAGCTCCCCCCCCGCAGATACGCAGTATTTT. Translation gives CASSSPPADTQYF.